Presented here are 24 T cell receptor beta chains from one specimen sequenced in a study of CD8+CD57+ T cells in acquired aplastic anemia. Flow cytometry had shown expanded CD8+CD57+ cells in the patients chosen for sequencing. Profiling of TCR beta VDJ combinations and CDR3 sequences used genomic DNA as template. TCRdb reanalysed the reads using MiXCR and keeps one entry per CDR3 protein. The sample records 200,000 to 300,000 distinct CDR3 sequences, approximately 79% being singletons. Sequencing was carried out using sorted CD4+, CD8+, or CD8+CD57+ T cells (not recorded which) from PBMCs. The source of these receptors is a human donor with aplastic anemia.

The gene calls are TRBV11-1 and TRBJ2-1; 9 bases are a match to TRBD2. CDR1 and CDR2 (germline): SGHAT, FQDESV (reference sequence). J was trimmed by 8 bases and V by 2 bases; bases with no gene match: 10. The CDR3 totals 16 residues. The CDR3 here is CASSLQSSGGSYEQFF. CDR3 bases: TGTGCCAGCAGCTTACAAAGCAGCGGGGGGAGCTATGAGCAGTTCTTC.

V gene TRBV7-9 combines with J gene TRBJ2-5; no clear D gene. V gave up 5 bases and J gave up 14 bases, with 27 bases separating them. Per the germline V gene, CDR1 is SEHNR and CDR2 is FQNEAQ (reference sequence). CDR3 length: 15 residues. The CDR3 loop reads CASSQTAQLNTEAYF. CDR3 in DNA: TGTGCCAGCAGCCAAACGGCACAGTTGAACACTGAAGCTTACTTC.

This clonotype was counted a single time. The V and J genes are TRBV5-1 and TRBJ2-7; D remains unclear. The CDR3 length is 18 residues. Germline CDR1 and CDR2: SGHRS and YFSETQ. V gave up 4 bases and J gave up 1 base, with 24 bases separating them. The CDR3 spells CASSDYPVNTALSYEQYV. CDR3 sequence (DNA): TGCGCCAGCAGCGATTACCCCGTCAACACAGCCCTTTCCTACGAGCAGTACGTC.

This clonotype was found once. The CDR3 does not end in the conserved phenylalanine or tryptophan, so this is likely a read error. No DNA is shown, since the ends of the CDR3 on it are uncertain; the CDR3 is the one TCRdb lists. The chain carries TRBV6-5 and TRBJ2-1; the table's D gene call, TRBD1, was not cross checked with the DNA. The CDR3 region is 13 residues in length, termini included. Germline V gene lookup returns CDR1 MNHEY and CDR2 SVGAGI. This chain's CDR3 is CASSQGGGNGQDY.

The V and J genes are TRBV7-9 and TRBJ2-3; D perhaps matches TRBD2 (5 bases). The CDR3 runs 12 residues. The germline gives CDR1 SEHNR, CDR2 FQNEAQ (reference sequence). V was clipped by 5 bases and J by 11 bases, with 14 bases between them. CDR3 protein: CASSVVPGEQYF. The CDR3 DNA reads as TGTGCCAGCAGCGTAGTACCCGGGGAGCAGTATTTT. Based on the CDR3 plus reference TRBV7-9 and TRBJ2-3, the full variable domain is DTGVSQNPRHKITKRGQNVTFRCDPISEHNRLYWYRQTLGQGPEFLTYFQNEAQLEKSRLLSDRFSAERPKGSFSTLEIQRTEQGDSAMYLCASSVVPGEQYFGPGTRLTVL.

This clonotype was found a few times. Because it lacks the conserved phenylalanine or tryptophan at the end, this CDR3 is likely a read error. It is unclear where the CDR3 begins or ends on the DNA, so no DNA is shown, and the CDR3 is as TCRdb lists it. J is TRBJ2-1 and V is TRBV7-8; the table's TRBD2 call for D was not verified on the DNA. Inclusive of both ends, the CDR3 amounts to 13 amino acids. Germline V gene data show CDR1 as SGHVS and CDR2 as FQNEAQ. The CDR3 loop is CASSFAGGPETQY.

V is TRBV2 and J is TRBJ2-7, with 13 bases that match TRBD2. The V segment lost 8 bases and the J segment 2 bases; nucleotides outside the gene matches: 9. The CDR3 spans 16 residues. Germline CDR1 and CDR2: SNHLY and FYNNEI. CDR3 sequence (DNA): TGTGCCAGCCAACCAGGGACTAGCGGGAAGGCCTACGAGCAGTACTTC. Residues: CASQPGTSGKAYEQYF.

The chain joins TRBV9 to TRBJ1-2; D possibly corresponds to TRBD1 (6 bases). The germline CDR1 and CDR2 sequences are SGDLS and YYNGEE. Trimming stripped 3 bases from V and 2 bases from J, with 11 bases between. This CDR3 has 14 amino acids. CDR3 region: CASSGYRENYGYTF. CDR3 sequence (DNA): TGTGCCAGCAGCGGCTACAGGGAGAACTATGGCTACACCTTC.

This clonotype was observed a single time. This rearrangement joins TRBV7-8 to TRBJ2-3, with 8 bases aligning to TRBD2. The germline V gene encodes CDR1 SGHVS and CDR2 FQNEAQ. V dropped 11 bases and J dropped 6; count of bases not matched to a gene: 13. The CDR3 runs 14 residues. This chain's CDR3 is CAASLAGSTDTQYF. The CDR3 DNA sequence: TGTGCCGCGAGCTTAGCGGGAAGTACCGATACGCAGTATTTT.

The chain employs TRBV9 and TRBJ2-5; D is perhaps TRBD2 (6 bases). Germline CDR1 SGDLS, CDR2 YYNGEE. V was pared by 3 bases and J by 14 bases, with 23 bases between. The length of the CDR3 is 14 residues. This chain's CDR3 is CASSGDWGRGYTYF. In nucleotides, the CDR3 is TGTGCCAGCAGCGGGGACTGGGGCCGTGGCTACACCTACTTC.

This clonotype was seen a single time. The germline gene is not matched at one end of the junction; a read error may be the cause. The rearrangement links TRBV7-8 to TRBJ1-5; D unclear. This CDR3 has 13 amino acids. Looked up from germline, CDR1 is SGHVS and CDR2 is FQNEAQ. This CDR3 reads CASSLAGAHAKQF. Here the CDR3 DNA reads TGTGCCAGCAGCTTAGCAGGAGCTCACGCTAAGCAGTTT.

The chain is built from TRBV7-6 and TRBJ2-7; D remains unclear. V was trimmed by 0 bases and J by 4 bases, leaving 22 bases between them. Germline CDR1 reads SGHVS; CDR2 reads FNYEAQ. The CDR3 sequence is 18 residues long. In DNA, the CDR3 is TGTGCCAGCAGCTTAGCTCACGGCGGAAAAGCCCTCCCGTACGAGCAGTACGTC. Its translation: CASSLAHGGKALPYEQYV.

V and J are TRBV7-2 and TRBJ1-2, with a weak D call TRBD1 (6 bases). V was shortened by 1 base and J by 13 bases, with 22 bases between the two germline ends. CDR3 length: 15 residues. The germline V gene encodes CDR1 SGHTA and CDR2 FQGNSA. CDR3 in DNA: TGTGCCAGCAGCTTAGGGGGGCAAGCCACCGAAGCTTTCACCTTC. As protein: CASSLGGQATEAFTF.

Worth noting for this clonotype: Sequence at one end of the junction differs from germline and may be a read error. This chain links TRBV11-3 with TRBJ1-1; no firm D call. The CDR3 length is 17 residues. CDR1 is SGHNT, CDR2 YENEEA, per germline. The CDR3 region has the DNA TGTGCCAGCAGCGTAGATCACTATCCCCTGGTGAGCACTGAAGCTTTCTTT. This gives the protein CASSVDHYPLVSTEAFF.

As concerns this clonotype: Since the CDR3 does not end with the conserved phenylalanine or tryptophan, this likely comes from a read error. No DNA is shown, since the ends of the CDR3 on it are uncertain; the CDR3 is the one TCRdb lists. CDR3 sequence reads: CASSSAGGKRPQHCVD. This rearrangement joins TRBV10-3 to TRBJ2-2; the D call of TRBD1 is as the table states it, not checked on the DNA. CDR1 ENHRY and CDR2 SYGVKD come from the germline V gene. The CDR3 is 16 amino acids in total, end residues counted.

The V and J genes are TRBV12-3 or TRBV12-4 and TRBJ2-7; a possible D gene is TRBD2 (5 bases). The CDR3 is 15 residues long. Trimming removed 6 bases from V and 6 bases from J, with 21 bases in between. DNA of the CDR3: TGTGCCAGCAGCCAGTGGACTGCTGCTTCCCTCGAGCAGTACGTC. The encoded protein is CASSQWTAASLEQYV.

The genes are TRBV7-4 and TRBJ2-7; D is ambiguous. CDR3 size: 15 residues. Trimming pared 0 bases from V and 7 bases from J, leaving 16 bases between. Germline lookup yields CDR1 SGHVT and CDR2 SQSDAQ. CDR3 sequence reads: CASSLAADGLGEQYF. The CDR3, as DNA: TGTGCCAGCAGCTTAGCGGCGGACGGCCTTGGGGAGCAGTACTTC.

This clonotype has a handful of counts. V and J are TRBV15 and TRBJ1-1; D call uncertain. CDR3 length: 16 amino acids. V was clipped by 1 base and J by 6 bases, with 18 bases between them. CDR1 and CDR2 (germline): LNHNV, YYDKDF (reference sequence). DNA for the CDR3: TGTGCCACCAGCAGAGGGGATATAATGGAGGGCGCTGAAGCTTTCTTT. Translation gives CATSRGDIMEGAEAFF.

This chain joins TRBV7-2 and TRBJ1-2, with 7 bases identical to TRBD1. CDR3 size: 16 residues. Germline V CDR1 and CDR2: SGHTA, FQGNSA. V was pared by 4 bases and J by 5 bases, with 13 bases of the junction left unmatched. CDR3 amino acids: CASSSRDSRLEYGYTF. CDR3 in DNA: TGTGCCAGCAGCTCACGGGACAGTCGCTTGGAGTATGGCTACACCTTC.

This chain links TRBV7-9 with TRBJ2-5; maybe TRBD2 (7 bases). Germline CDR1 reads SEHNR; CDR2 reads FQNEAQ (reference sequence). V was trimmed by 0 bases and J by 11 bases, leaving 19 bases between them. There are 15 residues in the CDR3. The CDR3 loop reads CASSLAHRRGGTQYF. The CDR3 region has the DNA TGTGCCAGCAGCTTAGCCCACAGGAGGGGGGGGACTCAGTACTTC. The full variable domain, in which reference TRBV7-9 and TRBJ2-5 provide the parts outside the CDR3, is DTGVSQNPRHKITKRGQNVTFRCDPISEHNRLYWYRQTLGQGPEFLTYFQNEAQLEKSRLLSDRFSAERPKGSFSTLEIQRTEQGDSAMYLCASSLAHRRGGTQYFGPGTRLLVL.

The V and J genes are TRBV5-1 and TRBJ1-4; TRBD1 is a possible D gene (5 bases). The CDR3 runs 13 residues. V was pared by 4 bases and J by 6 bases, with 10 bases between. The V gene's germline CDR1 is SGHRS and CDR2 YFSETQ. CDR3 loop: CASSLGTHEKLFF. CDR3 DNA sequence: TGCGCCAGCAGCCTGGGGACGCATGAAAAACTGTTTTTT.

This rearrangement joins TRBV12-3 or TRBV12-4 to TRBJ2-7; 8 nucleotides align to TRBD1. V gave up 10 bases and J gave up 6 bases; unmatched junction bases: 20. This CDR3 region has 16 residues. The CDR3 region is CATARPGQANLAEQYV. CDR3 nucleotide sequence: TGTGCCACCGCGAGACCGGGACAGGCGAACCTGGCCGAGCAGTACGTC.

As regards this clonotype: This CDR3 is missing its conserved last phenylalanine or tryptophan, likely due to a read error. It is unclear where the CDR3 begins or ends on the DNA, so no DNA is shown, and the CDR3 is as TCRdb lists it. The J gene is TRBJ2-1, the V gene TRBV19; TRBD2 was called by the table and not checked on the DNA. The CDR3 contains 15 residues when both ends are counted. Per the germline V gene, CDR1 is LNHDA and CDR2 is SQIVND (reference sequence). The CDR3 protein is CASSMGRELGEQLFG.

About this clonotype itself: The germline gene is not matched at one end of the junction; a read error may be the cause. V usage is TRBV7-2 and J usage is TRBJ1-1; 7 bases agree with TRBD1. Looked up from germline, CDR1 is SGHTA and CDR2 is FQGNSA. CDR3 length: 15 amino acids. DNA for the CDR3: TGTGCCAGCAGCTTAGAGCTGACAGGGAACCCTGACGTTTGCTTT. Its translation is CASSLELTGNPDVCF.